Below, 26 T cell receptor beta chains from the same sample are listed, as sequenced in a study of T cell responses to AZD1222 COVID-19 vaccine. TCRdb's copy holds only in-frame clones and misses some; the assay was immunoSEQ multiplex PCR. Here the sample spans more than 95,000 clones, over 75% being singletons. This material consisted of peripheral blood, taken on day 0 of MenACWY control vaccination. The receptors come from an adult in good health.

This chain joins TRBV5-8 and TRBJ2-5; TRBD1 might be the D (8 bases). In germline, CDR1 is SGHTS, CDR2 YDEGEE. The germline V and J ends were trimmed by 4 bases and 3 bases, with 22 bases remaining between them. This CDR3 comprises 17 residues. In DNA form, the CDR3 reads TGTGCCAGCAGCCGGATGATCCTAGCGGACAGGGAAGAGACCCAGTACTTC. It translates to CASSRMILADREETQYF.

The chain combines TRBV5-4 with TRBJ2-3; D is unresolved. The length of the CDR3 is 14 residues. CDR1 SGHNT and CDR2 YYREEE come from the germline V gene (reference sequence). The V end was cut by 3 bases, the J end by 0 bases, with 8 bases between. The CDR3 spells CASSSLSSTDTQYF. The CDR3 DNA sequence: TGTGCCAGCAGCTCCCTAAGTAGCACAGATACGCAGTATTTT.

The chain recombines TRBV6-5 with TRBJ1-5, with D perhaps TRBD1 (5 bases). With 3 bases removed from V and 4 bases from J, the gap between germline ends came to 7 bases. The CDR3 covers 13 residues. Germline CDR1 MNHEY, CDR2 SVGAGI. The CDR3 is CASSYRGNQPQHF. For the CDR3, the DNA is TGTGCCAGCAGTTATAGGGGTAATCAGCCCCAGCATTTT.

This clone was found a few times. CDR3 residues: CASSPPGQQKGTFF. For the CDR3, the DNA is TGTGCCAGCTCACCACCGGGACAGCAAAAGGGGACTTTCTTT. The chain uses TRBV18 and TRBJ1-1, with 7 bases that match TRBD1. The CDR3 covers 14 residues. Trimming at V came to 0 bases and at J to 12 bases, leaving 10 bases not matched to a gene. Germline loops: CDR1 KGHSH, CDR2 LQKENI.

The chain joins TRBV28 to TRBJ2-5, with 8 bases identical to TRBD1. The length of the CDR3 is 16 residues. Per germline, CDR1 MDHEN and CDR2 SYDVKM. Trimming took 5 bases from V and 4 from J; bases not matched to a gene: 12. The CDR3 protein is CASSPQDRAGLETQYF. CDR3 in DNA: TGTGCCAGCAGTCCCCAGGACAGGGCAGGGTTAGAGACCCAGTACTTC.

The rearrangement links TRBV4-3 to TRBJ1-2; perhaps TRBD1 as D (6 bases). Germline CDR1 and CDR2: LGHNA and YSLEER. V shed 0 bases and J shed 0 bases, with 14 bases lying between them. CDR3 length equals 17 residues. CDR3 in DNA: TGCGCCAGCAGCCAAGAGGTGGGCGGGGGCTCTAACTATGGCTACACCTTC. Protein product: CASSQEVGGGSNYGYTF.

The genes are TRBV25-1 and TRBJ1-1; D gene uncertain. The CDR3 contains 17 residues. The V gene's germline CDR1 is MGHDK and CDR2 SYGVNS. V shed 0 bases and J shed 0 bases, with 14 bases lying between them. Written as DNA, the CDR3 is TGTGCCAGCAGTGAATACGGTTTGGGCAGTATGAACACTGAAGCTTTCTTT. Its protein product is CASSEYGLGSMNTEAFF.

The CDR3 reads CTSEIGRGCYEQYF. The DNA of the CDR3 is TGCACCTCCGAAATCGGGCGGGGGTGCTACGAGCAGTACTTC. The chain employs TRBV1 and TRBJ2-7; the D call TRBD2 from the table was never checked on the DNA. TRBV1 is reported as a pseudogene. The CDR3 consists of 14 residues.

The chain has TRBV2 and TRBJ2-2; D not resolved. Germline V CDR1 and CDR2: SNHLY, FYNNEI. The CDR3 consists of 14 residues. Trimming left V 6 bases short and J 1 base short, with 9 bases between. CDR3 protein: CASSVDLNTGELFF. CDR3 in DNA: TGTGCCAGCAGCGTTGATCTGAACACCGGGGAGCTGTTTTTT.

This chain joins TRBV4-1 and TRBJ2-4, with 8 nucleotides matching TRBD1. The ends lost 1 base at V and 5 bases at J; junction bases unmatched: 4. The V gene's germline CDR1 is MGHRA and CDR2 YSYEKL. This CDR3 region has 15 residues. This chain's CDR3 is CASSQVQGAQNIQYF. CDR3 bases: TGCGCCAGCAGCCAAGTCCAGGGGGCGCAAAACATTCAGTACTTC.

This rearrangement joins TRBV18 to TRBJ2-3; 9 nucleotides align to TRBD2. CDR1 is KGHSH, CDR2 LQKENI, per germline. J gave up 2 bases and V 2 bases, and 2 bases lay outside the gene matches. CDR3 length: 15 amino acids. For the CDR3, the DNA is TGTGCCAGCTCACCAGCGGGGGGGAACACAGATACGCAGTATTTT. Its protein product is CASSPAGGNTDTQYF.

CDR3 amino acids: CASAQAGTGIGNTIYF. Here the CDR3 DNA reads TGTGCCAGCGCCCAAGCTGGGACAGGGATCGGAAACACCATATATTTT. This chain connects TRBV9 to TRBJ1-3; TRBD1 matches at 9 bases. This CDR3 comprises 16 residues. Looked up from germline, CDR1 is SGDLS and CDR2 is YYNGEE. Unmatched junction bases numbered 12, after V lost 7 bases and J lost 4 bases.

The chain links TRBV11-2 to TRBJ1-3; tentative D call: TRBD1 (6 bases). V was trimmed by 1 base and J by 4 bases, leaving 20 bases between them. The CDR3 length is 18 residues. In germline, CDR1 is SGHAT, CDR2 FQNNGV. DNA of the CDR3: TGTGCCAGCAGCTTAGTTCCTCGGCCAGGGGAGATGGGAAACACCATATATTTT. It specifies CASSLVPRPGEMGNTIYF.

The chain joins TRBV28 to TRBJ2-7; 7 positions match TRBD1. Trimming removed 2 bases from V and 0 bases from J; junction bases left unmatched: 13. Germline CDR1 MDHEN, CDR2 SYDVKM. The CDR3 consists of 18 residues. The CDR3 nucleotides are TGTGCCAGCAGTTTAAGGGCCGTAGTCGGACAGGTCTCCTACGAGCAGTACTTC. Translating gives CASSLRAVVGQVSYEQYF.

The chain employs TRBV30 and TRBJ1-6, with unresolved D. CDR3 length: 15 amino acids. Germline V gives CDR1 GTSNPN, CDR2 SVGIG (reference sequence). Trimming cost V 0 bases and J 7 bases, with 13 bases left between them. In DNA form, the CDR3 reads TGTGCCTGGAGTGTACTTAATACAGAGAATTCACCCCTCCACTTT. Its protein product is CAWSVLNTENSPLHF. Combining the CDR3 with reference TRBV30 and TRBJ1-6 gives the whole variable domain SQTIHQWPATLVQPVGSPLSLECTVEGTSNPNLYWYRQAAGRGLQLLFYSVGIGQISSEVPQNLSASRPQDRQFILSSKKLLLSDSGFYLCAWSVLNTENSPLHFGNGTRLTVT.

The chain couples TRBV3-1 (or the pseudogene TRBV3-2) to TRBJ2-3; weak D call: TRBD2 (5 bases). CDR3 size: 13 residues. Germline V lookup: CDR1 LGHDT, CDR2 YNNKEL (reference sequence). V shed 3 bases and J shed 8 bases, with 12 bases lying between them. This CDR3 is CASSHTDGSTQYF. The CDR3 nucleotides read TGTGCCAGCAGCCATACTGATGGGAGTACGCAGTATTTT.

V is TRBV6-5 and J is TRBJ1-1; D is possibly TRBD1 (5 bases). This CDR3 spans 15 amino acids. V lost 0 bases, J lost 5 bases, and 13 bases lay in between. From germline, CDR1 is MNHEY and CDR2 SVGAGI. CDR3 sequence reads: CASSYSSNRGTEAFF. The CDR3 nucleotides are TGTGCCAGCAGTTACTCGAGTAACCGGGGGACTGAAGCTTTCTTT.

The table lists this clone with a count of one. The V call is TRBV28, the J call TRBJ1-2; tentative D call: TRBD1 (5 bases). CDR3 length: 12 amino acids. V dropped 3 bases and J dropped 3 bases, with 5 bases sitting between them. Looked up from germline, CDR1 is MDHEN and CDR2 is SYDVKM. CDR3 residues: CASSLGDYGYTF. The CDR3 DNA reads TGTGCCAGCAGTTTGGGGGACTATGGCTACACCTTC.

The chain is built from TRBV18 and TRBJ2-7; 9 positions match TRBD1. CDR1 and CDR2 from the germline V gene are KGHSH and LQKENI. The CDR3 is made up of 14 amino acids. V lost 6 bases and J lost 7; bases outside the gene matches: 10. CDR3 in DNA: TGTGCCAGCTCCCCCGGACAGGGGTCCGTGGAGCAGTACTTC. Protein: CASSPGQGSVEQYF.

V is TRBV9 and J is TRBJ1-2; D ambiguous. This CDR3 region has 14 residues. Looked up from germline, CDR1 is SGDLS and CDR2 is YYNGEE. Deletions cut 4 bases from V and 0 bases from J, with 10 bases between. The CDR3 coding sequence is TGTGCCAGCAGCCCCGACCCTTCTAACTATGGCTACACCTTC. This sequence encodes CASSPDPSNYGYTF. Full variable domain (outside the CDR3, taken from reference TRBV9 and TRBJ1-2): DSGVTQTPKHLITATGQRVTLRCSPRSGDLSVYWYQQSLDQGLQFLIQYYNGEERAKGNILERFSAQQFPDLHSELNLSSLELGDSALYFCASSPDPSNYGYTFGSGTRLTVV.

The V call is TRBV10-3, the J call TRBJ1-1, with D unresolved. Trimming stripped 3 bases from V and 1 base from J, with 3 bases between. Germline V gene sequence: CDR1 ENHRY, CDR2 SYGVKD. The CDR3 runs 12 residues. The DNA of the CDR3 is TGTGCCATCAGTGACAGGAACACTGAAGCTTTCTTT. Protein product: CAISDRNTEAFF.

V and J are TRBV30 and TRBJ1-2; D unresolved. This CDR3 contains 11 residues. Germline CDR1 reads GTSNPN; CDR2 reads SVGIG (reference sequence). The V gene lost 4 bases and the J gene lost 0 bases, with 3 bases spanning the gap. CDR3 residues: CAWTANYGYTF. The CDR3 nucleotides are TGTGCCTGGACAGCTAACTATGGCTACACCTTC.

V and J are TRBV9 and TRBJ1-2; weak D call: TRBD1 (5 bases). CDR3 size: 13 residues. Germline assignment: CDR1 SGDLS and CDR2 YYNGEE. The ends were cut back, 1 base at V and 4 bases at J, with 8 bases in the middle. The CDR3, as DNA: TGTGCCAGCAGCGTACGGGACGGCTATGGCTACACCTTC. Amino acid sequence: CASSVRDGYGYTF.

The chain recombines TRBV7-2 with TRBJ2-7, with D hard to call. There are 13 residues in the CDR3. The V gene's germline CDR1 is SGHTA and CDR2 FQGNSA. V dropped 2 bases and J dropped 5 bases, with 10 bases sitting between them. The CDR3 spells CASSLTPTHEQYF. CDR3 bases: TGTGCCAGCAGCTTAACGCCTACCCACGAGCAGTACTTC.

The gene calls are TRBV4-2 and TRBJ1-2; the match to TRBD1 covers 7 bases. CDR1 is LGHNA, CDR2 YNFKEQ, per germline. The CDR3 totals 15 residues. With 3 bases clipped from V and 8 bases from J, the junction kept 12 bases outside the gene matches. CDR3: CASSQITGAPSGYTF. CDR3 sequence (DNA): TGTGCCAGCAGCCAGATCACAGGGGCCCCCTCGGGCTACACCTTC.

This rearrangement joins TRBV7-2 to TRBJ2-2; a weak D match, TRBD1 (6 bases). This CDR3 is built from 14 residues. The V end lost 3 bases, the J end lost 6 bases, and 11 bases lay between the germline ends. Germline V CDR1 and CDR2: SGHTA, FQGNSA. In DNA form, the CDR3 reads TGTGCCAGCAGCTTCCAGGGGTGGTCCGGGGAGCTGTTTTTT. Encoded protein: CASSFQGWSGELFF.